Following are 29 T cell receptor beta chains from one sample sequenced in a study of blood T cell repertoires in COVID-19. Clones were sequenced by immunoSEQ multiplex PCR, and TCRdb holds only the in-frame ones, with some missing. The repertoire holds about 70,000 clones, about 85% seen once, with approximately 4.6% in the top ten. Sequencing input: peripheral blood. Source of these receptors: a man of 80 years or more with acute or convalescent COVID-19.

J is TRBJ2-7 and V is TRBV7-2; 8 positions match TRBD2. The germline CDR1 and CDR2 sequences are SGHTA and FQGNSA. J was trimmed by 5 bases and V by 4 bases; bases with no gene match: 7. This CDR3 comprises 14 residues. The DNA of the CDR3 is TGTGCCAGCAGCTGGGGACTAGGGACCCACGAGCAGTACTTC. As protein: CASSWGLGTHEQYF.

The chain is built from TRBV7-2 and TRBJ2-2, with TRBD2 as a possible D gene (6 bases). Germline V CDR1 and CDR2: SGHTA, FQGNSA. The CDR3 has 16 amino acids. V was shortened by 2 bases and J by 4 bases, with 14 bases between the two germline ends. The CDR3: CASSLFLATGTGELFF. The CDR3 nucleotides are TGTGCCAGCAGCTTATTCCTAGCGACGGGCACCGGGGAGCTGTTTTTT.

The chain uses TRBV5-1 and TRBJ2-5; D may be TRBD2 (7 bases). Germline assignment: CDR1 SGHRS and CDR2 YFSETQ. V dropped 2 bases and J dropped 5 bases, with 16 bases sitting between them. The CDR3 covers 15 residues. The CDR3 DNA sequence: TGCGCCAGCAGCTTCTTTCAGGGAGGGGGGGAGACCCAGTACTTC. It yields the protein CASSFFQGGGETQYF.

The chain carries TRBV5-1 and TRBJ2-2; weak D call: TRBD2 (6 bases). The V and J ends lost 0 bases and 3 bases respectively, with 12 bases between them. The CDR3 is 16 residues long. Germline assignment: CDR1 SGHRS and CDR2 YFSETQ. CDR3 DNA sequence: TGCGCCAGCAGCTTGGGTGGCGCGGGGTACACCGGGGAGCTGTTTTTT. It specifies CASSLGGAGYTGELFF.

The chain uses TRBV28 and TRBJ2-7; D possibly corresponds to TRBD1 (6 bases). CDR1 and CDR2 (germline): MDHEN, SYDVKM. V was clipped by 11 bases and J by 3 bases, with 11 bases between them. This CDR3 region has 11 residues. In nucleotides, the CDR3 is TGTGCCTACGGCAGGGGCTACGAGCAGTACTTC. This translates into CAYGRGYEQYF.

The chain carries TRBV29-1 and TRBJ2-1, with no clear D. This CDR3 has 13 amino acids. The V gene's germline CDR1 is SQVTM and CDR2 ANQGSEA. V was trimmed by 3 bases and J by 7 bases, leaving 13 bases between them. In nucleotides, the CDR3 is TGCAGCGTTGAGCAGGTCATCCGAAATGAGCAGTTCTTC. Residues: CSVEQVIRNEQFF.

CDR3 sequence: CASSVAEPYGYTF. The CDR3, as DNA: TGTGCCAGCAGCGTAGCAGAACCGTATGGCTACACCTTC. The rearrangement links TRBV9 to TRBJ1-2, with no clear D. The CDR3 covers 13 residues. The germline gives CDR1 SGDLS, CDR2 YYNGEE. V gave up 0 bases and J gave up 5 bases, with 8 bases separating them.

The chain joins TRBV6-5 to TRBJ1-5; no reliable D call. With 0 bases removed from V and 6 bases from J, the gap between germline ends came to 12 bases. The germline V gene has CDR1 MNHEY and CDR2 SVGAGI. CDR3 length: 15 residues. CDR3: CASSYSRGARQPQHF. The CDR3 DNA reads TGTGCCAGCAGTTACTCCCGGGGTGCCCGTCAGCCCCAGCATTTT.

The chain carries TRBV7-9 and TRBJ2-3; D is possibly TRBD2 (7 bases). This CDR3 is 17 amino acids long. The V end lost 5 bases, the J end lost 1 base, and 19 bases lay between the germline ends. Germline-derived CDR1 and CDR2 are SEHNR and FQNEAQ (reference sequence). In DNA form, the CDR3 reads TGTGCCAGCAGCCCCCTTCAGGGAGGGGGTCGCACAGATACGCAGTATTTT. Its protein product is CASSPLQGGGRTDTQYF.

The J gene is TRBJ2-5, the V gene TRBV28; D possibly corresponds to TRBD2 (6 bases). The CDR3 consists of 18 residues. The V end was cut by 2 bases, the J end by 5 bases, with 24 bases between. Germline V gene data show CDR1 as MDHEN and CDR2 as SYDVKM. The CDR3 nucleotides read TGTGCCAGCAGTTTACAAGGCTCCAGCGGGCTTAAGGGTGAGACCCAGTACTTC. Its protein product is CASSLQGSSGLKGETQYF. Complete variable domain (other parts from reference TRBV28 and TRBJ2-5): DVKVTQSSRYLVKRTGEKVFLECVQDMDHENMFWYRQDPGLGLRLIYFSYDVKMKEKGDIPEGYSVSREKKERFSLILESASTNQTSMYLCASSLQGSSGLKGETQYFGPGTRLLVL.

This chain joins TRBV19 and TRBJ1-5, with a tentative D call TRBD1 (6 bases). This CDR3 has 16 amino acids. Looked up from germline, CDR1 is LNHDA and CDR2 is SQIVND (reference sequence). The V gene lost 7 bases and the J gene lost 1 base, with 17 bases spanning the gap. The CDR3 coding sequence is TGTGCCAGTATTTCACATGGGGGGGCGAGCAATCAGCCCCAGCATTTT. This sequence encodes CASISHGGASNQPQHF.

This clone was observed a handful of times. The chain has TRBV5-1 and TRBJ1-1; tentative D call: TRBD1 (5 bases). This CDR3 comprises 14 residues. Germline V CDR1 and CDR2: SGHRS, YFSETQ. V was trimmed by 0 bases and J by 1 base, leaving 7 bases between them. CDR3 nucleotide sequence: TGCGCCAGCAGCTTGGTCAGGGCGAACACTGAAGCTTTCTTT. Translated, it gives CASSLVRANTEAFF.

The rearrangement uses TRBV5-4 and TRBJ2-2; TRBD2 might be the D (5 bases). The CDR3 length is 14 residues. V lost 4 bases to trimming and J lost 7 bases, with 14 bases between them. Germline CDR1 SGHNT, CDR2 YYREEE (reference sequence). The DNA for the CDR3 is TGTGCCAGCAGCCCCAGCGGTTCGATCGGGGAGCTGTTTTTT. Protein sequence: CASSPSGSIGELFF. The whole variable domain, filled in from reference TRBV5-4 and TRBJ2-2, reads ETGVTQSPTHLIKTRGQQVTLRCSSQSGHNTVSWYQQALGQGPQFIFQYYREEENGRGNFPPRFSGLQFPNYSSELNVNALELDDSALYLCASSPSGSIGELFFGEGSRLTVL.

The chain uses TRBV4-3 and TRBJ2-1, with 12 bases aligning to TRBD2. This CDR3 contains 16 residues. CDR1 and CDR2 (germline): LGHNA, YSLEER. The V and J ends lost 2 bases and 10 bases, in that order; junction bases with no gene match: 9. Here the CDR3 DNA reads TGCGCCAGCAGCCAAACAACTAGCGGGGGGACCCGAGAGCAGTTCTTC. This gives the protein CASSQTTSGGTREQFF.

The rearrangement uses TRBV3-1 (or the pseudogene TRBV3-2) and TRBJ1-1, with TRBD1 identical over 7 bases. The CDR3 totals 15 residues. In germline, CDR1 is LGHDT, CDR2 YNNKEL (reference sequence). V lost 2 bases to trimming and J lost 4 bases; unmatched junction nucleotides: 7. CDR3 sequence reads: CASSQSTGFFTEAFF. CDR3 in DNA: TGTGCCAGCAGCCAATCGACAGGGTTTTTCACTGAAGCTTTCTTT.

The chain combines TRBV6-5 with TRBJ2-7; TRBD1 might be the D (5 bases). CDR3 length equals 16 residues. The germline gives CDR1 MNHEY, CDR2 SVGAGI. Trimming took off 0 bases at V and 3 bases at J, with 15 bases between the two ends. CDR3 DNA sequence: TGTGCCAGCAGTTACTCGTCCTACTCAGGGTTCTACGAGCAGTACTTC. It yields the protein CASSYSSYSGFYEQYF.

This CDR3 is CASSPPGDRQPQHF. The CDR3 bases are TGTGCCAGCAGTCCTCCGGGGGATAGACAGCCCCAGCATTTT. The rearrangement uses TRBV9 and TRBJ1-5; weak D call: TRBD1 (5 bases). CDR1 and CDR2 (germline): SGDLS, YYNGEE. The CDR3 runs to 14 residues. V was trimmed by 5 bases and J by 7 bases, leaving 16 bases between them.

The gene calls are TRBV27 and TRBJ2-1; perhaps TRBD1 as D (5 bases). The CDR3 has 14 residues. The ends were cut back, 8 bases at V and 5 bases at J, with 16 bases in the middle. From germline, CDR1 is MNHEY and CDR2 SMNVEV (reference sequence). The CDR3 DNA is TGTGCCAGCCAATTATCACAGGCCAACAATGAGCAGTTCTTC. The encoded protein is CASQLSQANNEQFF.

The J gene is TRBJ2-2, the V gene TRBV7-9; maybe TRBD2 (6 bases). In germline, CDR1 is SEHNR, CDR2 FQNEAQ (reference sequence). The CDR3 is 15 amino acids. Trimming cost V 5 bases and J 5 bases, with 15 bases left between them. The CDR3 bases are TGTGCCAGCAGCCCCCCTAGCGAAGGGACCGGGGAGCTGTTTTTT. Its translation is CASSPPSEGTGELFF.

The V call is TRBV6-2 or TRBV6-3, the J call TRBJ1-6; 10 positions agree with TRBD1. V lost 1 base and J lost 1; bases outside the gene matches: 1. Germline assignment: CDR1 MNHEY and CDR2 SVGEGT. The CDR3 length is 17 residues. This chain's CDR3 is CASSYWTGGSYNSPLHF. For the CDR3, the DNA is TGTGCCAGCAGTTACTGGACAGGGGGATCCTATAATTCACCCCTCCACTTT.

The chain recombines TRBV6-5 with TRBJ1-2, with TRBD1 matching 11 bases. The CDR3 consists of 14 residues. The germline V gene has CDR1 MNHEY and CDR2 SVGAGI. Trimming took 7 bases from V and 5 from J; bases not matched to a gene: 6. The chain's CDR3 is CASKGQGEGYGYTF. DNA of the CDR3: TGTGCCAGCAAGGGACAGGGGGAAGGATATGGCTACACCTTC.

The rearrangement uses TRBV6-2 or TRBV6-3 and TRBJ2-5; D uncertain. V lost 4 bases to trimming and J lost 5 bases, with 11 bases between them. The CDR3 totals 13 residues. Germline values: CDR1 MNHEY, CDR2 SVGEGT. CDR3 residues: CASSFSGSETQYF. In DNA form, the CDR3 reads TGTGCCAGCAGTTTTTCGGGTTCGGAGACCCAGTACTTC.

This chain links TRBV7-9 with TRBJ1-1; 9 positions agree with TRBD1. This CDR3 has 14 residues. Looked up from germline, CDR1 is SEHNR and CDR2 is FQNEAQ (reference sequence). With 5 bases clipped from V and 3 bases from J, the junction kept 4 bases outside the gene matches. CDR3 DNA: TGTGCCAGCAGCCGGGGACAGGGAGACACTGAAGCTTTCTTT. Translated: CASSRGQGDTEAFF.

This chain uses TRBV6-2 or TRBV6-3 with TRBJ1-1; TRBD1 matches at 8 bases. J was trimmed by 5 bases and V by 6 bases; bases with no gene match: 11. CDR3 length: 15 amino acids. Germline lookup yields CDR1 MNHEY and CDR2 SVGEGT. The CDR3 spells CASSPPRTGTTEAFF. DNA for the CDR3: TGTGCCAGCAGCCCCCCCAGGACAGGGACGACTGAAGCTTTCTTT.

The chain recombines TRBV28 with TRBJ1-2, with D perhaps TRBD1 (5 bases). Germline V CDR1 and CDR2: MDHEN, SYDVKM. V was pared by 2 bases and J by 3 bases, with 7 bases between. The CDR3 extends over 13 amino acids. This CDR3 reads CASSLTGYYGYTF. CDR3 bases: TGTGCCAGCAGTTTAACAGGCTACTATGGCTACACCTTC.

V and J are TRBV4-3 and TRBJ2-2, with D possibly TRBD1 on 5 matching bases. CDR1 LGHNA and CDR2 YSLEER come from the germline V gene. The length of the CDR3 is 17 residues. V was shortened by 4 bases and J by 6 bases, with 21 bases between the two germline ends. CDR3 DNA: TGCGCCAGCAGCCCCGACAGTCGAGCCGCCGAAGCCGGGGAGCTGTTTTTT. Translating gives CASSPDSRAAEAGELFF.

J is TRBJ2-1 and V is TRBV7-6; perhaps TRBD1 as D (6 bases). Deletions cut 0 bases from V and 7 bases from J, with 22 bases between. Germline values: CDR1 SGHVS, CDR2 FNYEAQ. This CDR3 has 18 residues. This CDR3 is CASSLAPRGGLGRNEQFF. In DNA, the CDR3 is TGTGCCAGCAGCTTAGCCCCCCGAGGGGGTCTCGGCAGGAATGAGCAGTTCTTC.

V and J are TRBV4-1 and TRBJ2-3; 7 bases fit TRBD2. The CDR3 has 17 amino acids. The J segment lost 1 base and the V segment lost 0 bases, leaving 7 bases of the junction unmatched. Germline loops: CDR1 MGHRA, CDR2 YSYEKL. CDR3 nucleotides: TGCGCCAGCAGCCAAGAGGGGAAGAGCGGGGGCACAGATACGCAGTATTTT. This encodes CASSQEGKSGGTDTQYF.

The chain couples TRBV24-1 to TRBJ2-7, with D perhaps TRBD1 (7 bases). The germline V and J ends were trimmed by 8 bases and 6 bases, with 13 bases remaining between them. Germline V gene sequence: CDR1 KGHDR, CDR2 SFDVKD. This CDR3 spans 12 amino acids. CDR3 sequence: CATTGGHGEQYF. The CDR3 DNA follows: TGTGCCACCACAGGGGGGCACGGCGAGCAGTACTTC.